This entry concerns a single TCR beta chain. Its cognate antigen is unknown. This sample was taken from a study of regulatory and conventional T cells in RAG deficiency. Study-wide results and limits: Compared with controls, unique Treg TCR beta sequences dropped around 110-fold in Omenn syndrome and CID/AS.

The CDR3 spans 15 residues. From germline, CDR1 is SNHLY and CDR2 FYNNEI. V was clipped by 2 bases and J by 2 bases, with 13 bases between them. The method was immunoSEQ multiplex PCR; TCRdb's version includes in-frame clones alone and lacks a portion of them. This repertoire shows 8,500 or so clones, more than 75% found once; its top ten account for about 35%. These same records also appear under a second study, on regulatory T cells. In that study: Amplification used 52 TRBV primers and 13 TRBJ primers.

J is TRBJ2-7 and V is TRBV2, with D perhaps TRBD1 or TRBD2 (5 bases each). The sequence derives from a human donor in good health. Sequencing was performed on CD8+ T cells sorted from blood. The CDR3: CASSEWGTEAYEQYF. The CDR3 bases are TGTGCCAGCAGTGAATGGGGGACGGAAGCCTACGAGCAGTACTTC.